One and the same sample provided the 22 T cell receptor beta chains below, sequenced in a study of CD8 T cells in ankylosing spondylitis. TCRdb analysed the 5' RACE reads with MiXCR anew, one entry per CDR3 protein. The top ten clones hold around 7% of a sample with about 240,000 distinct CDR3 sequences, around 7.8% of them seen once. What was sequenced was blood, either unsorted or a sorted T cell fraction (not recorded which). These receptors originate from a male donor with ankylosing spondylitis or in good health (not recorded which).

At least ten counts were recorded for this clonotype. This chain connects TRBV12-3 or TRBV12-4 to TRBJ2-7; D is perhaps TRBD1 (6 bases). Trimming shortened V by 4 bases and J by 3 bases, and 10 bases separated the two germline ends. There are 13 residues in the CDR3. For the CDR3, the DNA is TGTGCCAGCAGTTGGGGGACAATCTACGAGCAGTACTTC. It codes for CASSWGTIYEQYF.

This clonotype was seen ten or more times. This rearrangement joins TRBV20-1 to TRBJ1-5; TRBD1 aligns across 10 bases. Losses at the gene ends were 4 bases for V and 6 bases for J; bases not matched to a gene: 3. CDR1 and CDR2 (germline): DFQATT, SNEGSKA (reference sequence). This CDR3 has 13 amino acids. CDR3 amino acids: CSAKDRGVQPQHF. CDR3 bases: TGCAGTGCTAAGGACAGGGGGGTTCAGCCCCAGCATTTT.

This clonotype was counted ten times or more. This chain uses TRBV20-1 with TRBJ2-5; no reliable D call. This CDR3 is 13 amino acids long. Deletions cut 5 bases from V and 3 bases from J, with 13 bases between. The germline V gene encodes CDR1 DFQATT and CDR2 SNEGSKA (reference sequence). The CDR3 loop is CSAADMGKETQYF. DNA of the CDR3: TGCAGTGCTGCGGATATGGGCAAAGAGACCCAGTACTTC.

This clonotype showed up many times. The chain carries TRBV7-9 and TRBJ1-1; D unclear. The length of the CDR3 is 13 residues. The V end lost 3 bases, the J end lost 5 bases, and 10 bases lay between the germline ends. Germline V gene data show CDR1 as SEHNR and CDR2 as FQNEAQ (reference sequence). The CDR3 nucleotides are TGTGCCAGCAGCTTGGGCGCTGGGACTGAAGCTTTCTTT. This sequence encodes CASSLGAGTEAFF.

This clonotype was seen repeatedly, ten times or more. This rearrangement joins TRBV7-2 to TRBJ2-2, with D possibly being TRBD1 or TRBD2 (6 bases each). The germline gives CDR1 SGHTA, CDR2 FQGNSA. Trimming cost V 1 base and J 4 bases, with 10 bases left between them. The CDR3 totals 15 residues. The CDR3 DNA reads TGTGCCAGCAGCTTAGTACAGGGAGGCACCGGGGAGCTGTTTTTT. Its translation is CASSLVQGGTGELFF.

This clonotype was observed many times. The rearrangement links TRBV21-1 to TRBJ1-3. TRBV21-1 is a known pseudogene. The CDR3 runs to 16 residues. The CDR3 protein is CASSKYRHGGGNTIYF. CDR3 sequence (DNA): TGTGCCAGCAGCAAATACCGACACGGAGGTGGAAACACCATATATTTT.

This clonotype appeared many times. The CDR3 spells CASRDGYTF. Written as DNA, the CDR3 is TGTGCCAGCAGGGATGGCTACACCTTC. The chain recombines TRBV27 with TRBJ1-2; D not certain. The CDR3 sequence is 9 residues long. From germline, CDR1 is MNHEY and CDR2 SMNVEV (reference sequence). V was pared by 6 bases and J by 6 bases, with 2 bases between.

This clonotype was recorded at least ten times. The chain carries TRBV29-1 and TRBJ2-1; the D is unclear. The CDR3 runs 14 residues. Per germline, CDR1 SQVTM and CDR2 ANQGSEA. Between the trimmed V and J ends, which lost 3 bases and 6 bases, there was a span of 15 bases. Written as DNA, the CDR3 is TGCAGCGTTGAGTCGAGTCCAGATTTCAATGAGCAGTTCTTC. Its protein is CSVESSPDFNEQFF.

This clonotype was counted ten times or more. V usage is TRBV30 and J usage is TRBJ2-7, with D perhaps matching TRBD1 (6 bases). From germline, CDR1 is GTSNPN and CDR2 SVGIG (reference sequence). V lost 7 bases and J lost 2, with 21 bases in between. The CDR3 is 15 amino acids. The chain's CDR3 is CAYNPWDNNPYEQYF. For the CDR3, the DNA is TGTGCCTATAACCCCTGGGACAATAACCCCTACGAGCAGTACTTC.

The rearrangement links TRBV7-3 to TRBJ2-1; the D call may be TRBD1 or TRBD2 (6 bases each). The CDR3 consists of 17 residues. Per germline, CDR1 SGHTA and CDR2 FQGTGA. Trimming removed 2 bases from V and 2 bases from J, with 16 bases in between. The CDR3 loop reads CASSLFGGGMAYNEQFF. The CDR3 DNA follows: TGTGCCAGCAGCTTATTCGGGGGCGGGATGGCCTACAATGAGCAGTTCTTC.

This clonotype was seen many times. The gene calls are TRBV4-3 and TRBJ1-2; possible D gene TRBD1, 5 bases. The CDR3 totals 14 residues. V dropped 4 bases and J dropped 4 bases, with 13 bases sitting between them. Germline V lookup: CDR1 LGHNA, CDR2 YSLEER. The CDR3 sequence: CASSRDRTSYGYTF. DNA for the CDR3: TGCGCCAGCAGCCGTGACAGAACGTCCTATGGCTACACCTTC.

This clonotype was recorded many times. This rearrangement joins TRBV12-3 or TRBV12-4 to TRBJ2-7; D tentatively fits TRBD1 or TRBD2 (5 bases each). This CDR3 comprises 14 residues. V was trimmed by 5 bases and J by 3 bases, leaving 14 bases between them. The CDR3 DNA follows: TGTGCCAGCAGTCGTGGTGGGGACCTCTACGAGCAGTACTTC. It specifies CASSRGGDLYEQYF.

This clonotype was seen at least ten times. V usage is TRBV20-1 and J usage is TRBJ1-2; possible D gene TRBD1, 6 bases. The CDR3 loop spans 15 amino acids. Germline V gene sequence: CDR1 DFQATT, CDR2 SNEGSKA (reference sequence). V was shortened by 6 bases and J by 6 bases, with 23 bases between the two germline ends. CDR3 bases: TGCAGTGCCTCGGTGGGGGCAGGGAAGAAGAATGGCTACACCTTC. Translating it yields CSASVGAGKKNGYTF.

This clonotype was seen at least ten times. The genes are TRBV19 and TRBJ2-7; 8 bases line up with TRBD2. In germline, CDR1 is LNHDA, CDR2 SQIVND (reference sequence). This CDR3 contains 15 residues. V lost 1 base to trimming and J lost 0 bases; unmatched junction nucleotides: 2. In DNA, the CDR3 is TGTGCCAGTAGTATAGCCAGCGGGAGCTCCTACGAGCAGTACTTC. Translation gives CASSIASGSSYEQYF.

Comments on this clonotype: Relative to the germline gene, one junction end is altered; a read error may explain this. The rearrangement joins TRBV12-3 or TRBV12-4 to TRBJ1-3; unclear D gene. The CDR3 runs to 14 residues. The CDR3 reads CASSFGISGNAIYF. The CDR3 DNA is TGTGCCAGCAGTTTCGGAATCTCTGGAAACGCCATATATTTT.

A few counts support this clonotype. This CDR3 reads CASSPSLAGEGEQFF. As DNA, the CDR3 is TGTGCCAGCAGCCCGTCTCTAGCGGGAGAGGGAGAGCAGTTCTTC. The V gene is TRBV4-2, the J gene TRBJ2-1, with 10 bases aligning to TRBD2. V dropped 4 bases and J dropped 10; count of bases not matched to a gene: 10. There are 15 residues in the CDR3. Germline values: CDR1 LGHNA, CDR2 YNFKEQ.

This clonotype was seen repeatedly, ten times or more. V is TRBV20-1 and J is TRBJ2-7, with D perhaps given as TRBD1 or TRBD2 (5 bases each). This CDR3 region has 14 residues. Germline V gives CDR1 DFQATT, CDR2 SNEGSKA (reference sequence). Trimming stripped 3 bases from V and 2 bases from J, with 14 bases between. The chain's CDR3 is CSASEYRDPYEQYF. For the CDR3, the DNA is TGCAGTGCTAGTGAATACCGGGACCCCTACGAGCAGTACTTC.

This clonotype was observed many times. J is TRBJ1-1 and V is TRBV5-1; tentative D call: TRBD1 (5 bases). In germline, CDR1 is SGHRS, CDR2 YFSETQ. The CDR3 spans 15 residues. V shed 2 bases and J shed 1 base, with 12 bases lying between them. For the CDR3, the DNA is TGCGCCAGCAGCTTTTTGGGGGTGGGGAACACTGAAGCTTTCTTT. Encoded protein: CASSFLGVGNTEAFF. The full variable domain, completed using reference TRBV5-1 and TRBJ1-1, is KAGVTQTPRYLIKTRGQQVTLSCSPISGHRSVSWYQQTPGQGLQFLFEYFSETQRNKGNFPGRFSGRQFSNSRSEMNVSTLELGDSALYLCASSFLGVGNTEAFFGQGTRLTVV.

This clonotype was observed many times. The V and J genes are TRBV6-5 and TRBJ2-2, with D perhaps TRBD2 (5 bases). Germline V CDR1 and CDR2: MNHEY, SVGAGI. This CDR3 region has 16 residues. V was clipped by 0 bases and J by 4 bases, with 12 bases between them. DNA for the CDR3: TGTGCCAGCAGTTACTCGTCGGGGTCGAGCACCGGGGAGCTGTTTTTT. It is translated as CASSYSSGSSTGELFF.

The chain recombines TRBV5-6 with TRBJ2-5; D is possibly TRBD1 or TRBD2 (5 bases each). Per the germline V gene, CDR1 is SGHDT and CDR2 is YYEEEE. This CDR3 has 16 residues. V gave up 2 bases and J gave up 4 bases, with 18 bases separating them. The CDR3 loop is CASSFRGTGSGETQYF. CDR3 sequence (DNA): TGTGCCAGCAGCTTTAGGGGCACTGGAAGCGGAGAGACCCAGTACTTC. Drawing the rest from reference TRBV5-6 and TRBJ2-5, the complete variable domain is DAGVTQSPTHLIKTRGQQVTLRCSPKSGHDTVSWYQQALGQGPQFIFQYYEEEERQRGNFPDRFSGHQFPNYSSELNVNALLLGDSALYLCASSFRGTGSGETQYFGPGTRLLVL.

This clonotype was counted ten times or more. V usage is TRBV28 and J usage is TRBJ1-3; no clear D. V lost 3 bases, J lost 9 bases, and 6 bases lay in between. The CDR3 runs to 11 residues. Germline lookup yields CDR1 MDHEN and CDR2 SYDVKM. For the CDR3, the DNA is TGTGCCAGCAGTTTTTATGTCACCATATATTTT. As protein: CASSFYVTIYF.

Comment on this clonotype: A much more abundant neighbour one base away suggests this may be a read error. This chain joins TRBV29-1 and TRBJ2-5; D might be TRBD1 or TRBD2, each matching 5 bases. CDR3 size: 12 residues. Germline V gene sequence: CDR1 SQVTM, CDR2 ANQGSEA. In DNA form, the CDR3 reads TGCAGCGTTGATGCGAGGGGAGAGCCCCAGTACTTC. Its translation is CSVDARGEPQYF.